A selection of T cell receptor beta chains follows, all from one sample in a study of blood T cell repertoires in COVID-19. Here immunoSEQ multiplex PCR was the method, and the copy in TCRdb shows in-frame clones only, minus some. This table has approximately 300,000 clones, approximately 86% appearing once. Sequencing input: peripheral blood. Source of these receptors: a woman aged 45-60 years who had recovered from COVID-19. Each CDR3 is given with its conserved first and last residue. The D gene is left open where the match is weak. Expanded clones get a size class; other rows say once, few or many, or leave the size out.

v_call	j_call	clone_size	cdr3_length	d_call	cdr3_aa	cdr3_nt
TRBV15	TRBJ1-4	.	22	TRBD1	CATSRDAAPGQGPTLVNEKLFF	TGTGCCACCAGCAGAGATGCCGCACCGGGACAGGGACCCACTCTGGTTAATGAAAAACTGTTTTTT
TRBV6-5	TRBJ2-2	.	13	.	CASSNPPAGELFF	TGTGCCAGCAGCAACCCCCCGGCCGGGGAGCTGTTTTTT
TRBV7-9	TRBJ2-7	.	14	TRBD2	CASSPRGGANEQYF	TGTGCCAGCAGCCCTCGGGGGGGGGCCAACGAGCAGTACTTC
TRBV9	TRBJ1-3	.	15	.	CASSVVGQIGNTIYF	TGTGCCAGCAGCGTAGTGGGGCAGATTGGAAACACCATATATTTT
TRBV7-9	TRBJ1-5	once	19	TRBD1	CASSLEPGGDWGSNQPQHF	TGTGCCAGCAGCTTAGAACCAGGGGGCGATTGGGGTAGCAATCAGCCCCAGCATTTT
TRBV19	TRBJ1-1	.	14	.	CASSIREPTTEAFF	TGTGCCAGTAGTATACGGGAGCCTACCACTGAAGCTTTCTTT
TRBV5-4	TRBJ1-3	.	15	.	CASSLYRKSGNTIYF	TGTGCCAGCAGCTTGTACAGAAAGTCGGGAAACACCATATATTTT
TRBV4-1	TRBJ1-5	.	17	.	CASSQGKAQGNNQPQHF	TGCGCCAGCAGCCAAGGAAAGGCACAGGGCAACAATCAGCCCCAGCATTTT
TRBV19	TRBJ1-1	.	13	.	CASSISRRERAFF	TGTGCCAGTAGTATAAGCCGACGGGAGAGGGCTTTCTTT
TRBV11-2	TRBJ1-1	.	13	.	CASDSGRNTEAFF	TGTGCCAGCGATTCTGGGAGGAACACTGAAGCTTTCTTT
TRBV7-2	TRBJ1-1	.	12	.	CASSFGYTEAFF	TGTGCCAGCAGCTTCGGGTACACTGAAGCTTTCTTT
TRBV5-1	TRBJ2-2	.	14	.	CASSLGRNTGELFF	TGCGCCAGCAGCTTGGGTAGAAACACCGGGGAGCTGTTTTTT
TRBV7-9	TRBJ1-5	few	13	TRBD1	CASSLEGQGAQHF	TGTGCCAGCAGCTTAGAGGGACAGGGGGCCCAGCATTTT
TRBV5-1	TRBJ1-2	.	14	.	CASSLGGSSYGYTF	TGCGCCAGCAGCTTGGGAGGCTCCTCCTATGGCTACACCTTC
TRBV18	TRBJ1-5	.	13	.	CASHQGIEQPQHF	TGTGCCAGCCATCAGGGGATCGAGCAGCCCCAGCATTTT
TRBV29-1	TRBJ1-2	.	13	.	CSVRSGGWDGYTF	TGCAGCGTTCGCAGCGGCGGATGGGATGGCTACACCTTC
TRBV30	TRBJ1-4	.	13	TRBD1	CAWEGQLNEKLFF	TGTGCCTGGGAGGGACAGCTTAATGAAAAACTGTTTTTT
TRBV7-9	TRBJ2-3	once	14	TRBD1	CASSKYRGSDTQYF	TGTGCCAGCAGCAAATACAGGGGTTCAGATACGCAGTATTTT
TRBV12-3/TRBV12-4	TRBJ1-2	.	12	.	CASSLSGNGYTF	TGTGCCAGCAGTTTATCAGGGAATGGCTACACCTTC
TRBV28	TRBJ1-2	.	13	.	CASSLSQVYGYTF	TGTGCCAGCAGTTTATCACAGGTCTATGGCTACACCTTC
TRBV2	TRBJ2-7	.	12	TRBD2	CASSGGGYEQYF	TGTGCCAGCAGTGGGGGGGGCTACGAGCAGTACTTC
TRBV19	TRBJ2-3	.	15	TRBD2	CASRTSGTPTDTQYF	TGTGCCAGTCGGACTAGCGGGACACCCACAGATACGCAGTATTTT
TRBV4-2	TRBJ2-3	.	12	.	CASSHLTDTQYF	TGTGCCAGCAGCCACCTCACAGATACGCAGTATTTT
TRBV28	TRBJ1-2	.	14	.	CASSPGIKNYGYTF	TGTGCCAGCAGTCCCGGGATAAAAAACTATGGCTACACCTTC
TRBV10-3	TRBJ1-1	.	13	.	CAISDRRNTEAFF	TGTGCCATCAGTGACAGAAGGAACACTGAAGCTTTCTTT
TRBV14	TRBJ1-1	.	13	.	CASSPTGNTEAFF	TGTGCCAGCAGCCCCACGGGGAACACTGAAGCTTTCTTT
TRBV2	TRBJ1-6	.	13	.	CASSEEGNSPLHF	TGTGCCAGCAGTGAGGAGGGGAACTCACCCCTCCACTTT
TRBV7-2	TRBJ2-1	.	17	TRBD2	CASSSRLAGGLRYEQFF	TGTGCCAGCAGCTCCCGTCTAGCGGGAGGCCTGCGCTATGAGCAGTTCTTC
TRBV19	TRBJ1-1	.	16	.	CASGITLTLGHTEAFF	TGTGCCAGTGGGATCACACTCACCCTGGGGCACACTGAAGCTTTCTTT
TRBV2	TRBJ2-3	few	14	TRBD1	CATSGQGFTDTQYF	TGTGCCACCTCGGGACAGGGGTTCACAGATACGCAGTATTTT
TRBV4-2	TRBJ2-5	few	15	TRBD2	CASSPRTSGGETQYF	TGTGCCAGCAGCCCACGGACTAGCGGGGGTGAGACCCAGTACTTC
TRBV5-1	TRBJ1-4	.	15	TRBD1	CASSTTGTGSEKLFF	TGCGCCAGCAGCACGACCGGGACAGGGTCCGAAAAACTGTTTTTT
TRBV28	TRBJ2-3	.	12	.	CASSFRGGAQYF	TGTGCCAGCAGTTTCCGAGGGGGGGCGCAGTATTTT
TRBV5-8	TRBJ1-4	.	14	TRBD1	CASSFGDRAEKLFF	TGTGCCAGCAGCTTTGGGGACAGGGCCGAAAAACTGTTTTTT
TRBV29-1	TRBJ1-1	.	13	.	CSVGQGPNTEAFF	TGCAGCGTTGGTCAGGGTCCGAACACTGAAGCTTTCTTT
TRBV4-2	TRBJ2-3	.	13	.	CASSQVEADTQYF	TGTGCCAGCAGCCAAGTAGAGGCAGATACGCAGTATTTT
TRBV28	TRBJ1-6	.	15	.	CASSTGLARSSPLHF	TGTGCCAGCAGTACAGGGTTGGCGAGGAGTTCACCCCTCCACTTT
TRBV6-5	TRBJ1-1	.	14	TRBD1	CASSYNRGNTEAFF	TGTGCCAGCAGTTATAACAGGGGGAACACTGAAGCTTTCTTT
TRBV6-2/TRBV6-3	TRBJ2-7	.	14	.	CASSSRGAIDEQYF	TGTGCCAGCAGTTCCCGGGGGGCCATCGACGAGCAGTACTTC
TRBV11-2	TRBJ2-2	.	13	.	CASSFLSTGELFF	TGTGCCAGCAGTTTCCTCAGCACCGGGGAGCTGTTTTTT
TRBV9	TRBJ1-2	.	15	.	CASSPRGGFWYGYTF	TGTGCCAGCAGCCCCCGGGGGGGCTTTTGGTATGGCTACACCTTC
TRBV10-2	TRBJ1-2	.	14	.	CASSAAQVLYGYTF	TGCGCCAGCAGTGCTGCACAGGTCCTCTATGGCTACACCTTC
TRBV27	TRBJ1-5	.	16	TRBD1	CASSPRGRGRNQPQHF	TGTGCCAGCAGCCCCCGAGGCAGGGGGAGAAATCAGCCCCAGCATTTT
TRBV6-1	TRBJ1-1	.	13	.	CASSDRGLGEAFF	TGTGCCAGCAGTGACAGGGGATTGGGGGAAGCTTTCTTT
TRBV7-2	TRBJ2-1	.	15	TRBD2	CASSLGVGGGNEQFF	TGTGCCAGCAGCTTAGGGGTGGGCGGGGGAAATGAGCAGTTCTTC
TRBV15	TRBJ2-7	few	17	TRBD2	CATSRDLSPSGSYEQYF	TGTGCCACCAGCAGAGATCTCTCGCCTAGCGGGAGTTACGAGCAGTACTTC
TRBV19	TRBJ2-3	.	16	.	CASSEGTFRYTDTQYF	TGTGCCAGTAGTGAGGGGACTTTTCGCTACACAGATACGCAGTATTTT
TRBV11-1	TRBJ2-1	.	12	.	CASSSPYNEQFF	TGTGCCAGCAGTTCTCCTTACAATGAGCAGTTCTTC
TRBV10-3	TRBJ1-2	.	15	TRBD1	CAMGPGQGVGYGYTF	TGTGCCATGGGCCCGGGACAGGGAGTAGGCTATGGCTACACCTTC
TRBV5-8	TRBJ2-5	.	14	TRBD2	CASSPGGGRETQYF	TGTGCCAGCAGCCCCGGGGGGGGGCGAGAGACCCAGTACTTC
TRBV30	TRBJ2-2	.	15	TRBD2	CAWKRGGPHTGELFF	TGTGCCTGGAAACGGGGAGGGCCTCATACCGGGGAGCTGTTTTTT
TRBV7-8	TRBJ1-2	.	17	TRBD1	CASSSSTGVEANYGYTF	TGTGCCAGCAGCTCAAGTACAGGGGTTGAGGCTAACTATGGCTACACCTTC
TRBV7-2	TRBJ2-5	.	13	.	CASSFQGKETQYF	TGTGCCAGCAGCTTTCAGGGTAAAGAGACCCAGTACTTC
TRBV20-1	TRBJ1-1	.	12	.	CSASSGLLEAFF	TGCAGTGCTAGTTCGGGACTCCTTGAAGCTTTCTTT
TRBV7-9	TRBJ2-1	.	15	TRBD1	CASSPPARLRDRVLF	TGTGCCAGCAGCCCCCCCGCCCGACTTCGGGACAGGGTTCTCTTC